This T cell receptor beta chain emerged from a study of identical twins. TCRdb ran MiXCR on the 5' RACE reads and lists one entry per CDR3 protein. This repertoire shows 350,000 or so distinct CDR3 sequences, about 12% found once; its top ten account for approximately 7.9%. The sample holds many counts of this clonotype. Its antigen is undetermined. Points from the study as a whole: The models systematically underestimated how much out-of-frame TCR alpha was shared in monozygotic twins. Twin-shared out-of-frame alpha sequences showed excess low generation probability.

The CDR3 totals 15 residues. The V and J ends lost 8 bases and 5 bases, in that order; junction bases with no gene match: 9. In germline, CDR1 is SEHNR, CDR2 FQNEAQ (reference sequence). These same records also appear under a second study, on yellow fever vaccine responses in identical twins.

The sample consisted of CD8+ T cells sorted from blood. This clonotype was sampled from a woman between 18 and 30 years old in good health. The rearrangement uses TRBV7-9 and TRBJ2-1; 10 bases fit TRBD2. The CDR3 reads CASFSRTSGDNEQFF. In DNA, the CDR3 is TGTGCCAGCTTTTCTCGGACTAGCGGCGACAATGAGCAGTTCTTC. Full variable domain (rest looked up from reference TRBV7-9 and TRBJ2-1): DTGVSQNPRHKITKRGQNVTFRCDPISEHNRLYWYRQTLGQGPEFLTYFQNEAQLEKSRLLSDRFSAERPKGSFSTLEIQRTEQGDSAMYLCASFSRTSGDNEQFFGPGTRLTVL.